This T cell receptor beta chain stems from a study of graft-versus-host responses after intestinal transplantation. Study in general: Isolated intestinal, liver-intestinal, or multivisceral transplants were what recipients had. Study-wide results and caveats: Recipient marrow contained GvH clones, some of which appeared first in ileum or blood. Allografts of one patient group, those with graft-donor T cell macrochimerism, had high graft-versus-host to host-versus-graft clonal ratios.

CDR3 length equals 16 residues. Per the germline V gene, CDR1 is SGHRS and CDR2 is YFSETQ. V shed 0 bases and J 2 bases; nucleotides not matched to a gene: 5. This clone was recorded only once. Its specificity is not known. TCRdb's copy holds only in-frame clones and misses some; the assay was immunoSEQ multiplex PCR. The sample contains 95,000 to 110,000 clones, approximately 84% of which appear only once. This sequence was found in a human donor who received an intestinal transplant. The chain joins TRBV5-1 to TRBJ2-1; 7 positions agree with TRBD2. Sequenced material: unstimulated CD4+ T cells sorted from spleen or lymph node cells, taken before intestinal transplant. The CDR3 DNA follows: TGCGCCAGCAGCTTGGAAGGGAGGGCCGCCTACAATGAGCAGTTCTTC. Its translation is CASSLEGRAAYNEQFF.